Described below is a single TCR beta chain sequence and its context. The source of the sample is a study of blood T cell repertoires in COVID-19. V was pared by 7 bases and J by 0 bases, with 11 bases between. Per the germline V gene, CDR1 is LNHDA and CDR2 is SQIVND (reference sequence). This CDR3 has 14 residues. The data were produced by immunoSEQ multiplex PCR, yet TCRdb's version contains in-frame clones alone and is incomplete. This sample carries about 380,000 clones, 81% of them seen once, and the ten largest clones take more than 0.85%. The sample taken for sequencing was peripheral blood. V is TRBV19 and J is TRBJ2-3; D may be TRBD2 (6 bases). This sequence was found in a human donor with acute or convalescent COVID-19. The donor label of this sample is uncertain. The DNA for the CDR3 is TGTGCCAGTAAAACTAGCTCTAGCACAGATACGCAGTATTTT. Amino acids: CASKTSSSTDTQYF.